The T cell receptor beta chain described here comes from a study of T cells after yellow fever vaccination. Study-level background: Those fractions that held only low numbers of cells were prepared using the SMART-Seq v4 Ultra Low Input RNA kit. Broader study findings: There was a small share of clonotypes that showed up in both the CD4 and CD8 compartments. Most clones from primary vaccination were detected again post-booster (around 96% CD4, 70% to 90% CD8). A faster peak, day 5 versus 15, was reached by the weaker secondary response.

TCRdb analysed the 5' RACE reads with MiXCR anew, one entry per CDR3 protein. The sample includes a few hundred thousand distinct CDR3 sequences, around 3.6% of them seen just once. Trimming shortened V by 5 bases and J by 9 bases, and 17 bases separated the two germline ends. The CDR3 covers 14 residues. In germline, CDR1 is SGHTA, CDR2 FQGNSA. This clonotype was seen at least ten times. Antigen: not known. The rearrangement joins TRBV7-2 to TRBJ1-5; D is possibly TRBD1 (5 bases). The material sequenced was PBMCs, taken on the day of the yellow fever booster vaccination. This receptor was obtained from a man between 18 and 29 years old who received the YFV17D yellow fever vaccine. The CDR3 reads CASSATGTKRPQHF. Written as DNA, the CDR3 is TGTGCCAGCAGCGCTACCGGGACGAAGAGGCCCCAGCATTTT.